Listed below are T cell receptor beta chains from one sample, sequenced in a study of shared clonotypes between healthy human individuals. The data were produced by immunoSEQ multiplex PCR, yet TCRdb's version contains in-frame clones alone and is incomplete. The sample shows about 2 million clones, just under 95% of them seen only once. Sequencing was performed on naive CD8+ T cells sorted from blood. The receptors here all came from a young man in good health. Each CDR3 is given with its conserved first and last residue. Each record gives: D gene, V gene, clone size, J gene, CDR3 DNA, CDR3 protein. The D gene is left open where the match is weak. Clone size, where shown, is once, few, many, or a class for clones that have expanded.

NA	TRBV5-4	NA	TRBJ1-3	TGTGCCAGCAGCTTGGGGGGGGTGCCAAACACCATATATTTT	CASSLGGVPNTIYF
NA	TRBV27	NA	TRBJ1-5	TGTGCCAGCAGTACTCCGGGATCGAATCAGCCCCAGCATTTT	CASSTPGSNQPQHF
NA	TRBV27	NA	TRBJ2-4	TGTGCCAGCAGTTGGCGTCAAACGGACATTCAGTACTTC	CASSWRQTDIQYF
NA	TRBV2	once	TRBJ2-3	TGTGCCAGCTTAGACACAGATACGCAGTATTTT	CASLDTDTQYF
NA	TRBV4-1	NA	TRBJ2-1	TGCGCCAGCAGCTCCTACAATGAGCAGTTCTTC	CASSSYNEQFF
TRBD1	TRBV14	once	TRBJ2-7	TGTGCCAGACCCCGGGACAGGATCCCCGAGCAGTACTTC	CARPRDRIPEQYF
TRBD1	TRBV27	NA	TRBJ2-7	TGTGCCAGCAGTGACCCGGGACAGGGGGCTTACGAGCAGTACTTC	CASSDPGQGAYEQYF
NA	TRBV14	NA	TRBJ1-2	TGTGCCAGCAGCCACCTTGCGCCGGGCCCCAATGGCTACACCTTC	CASSHLAPGPNGYTF
NA	TRBV10-3	NA	TRBJ1-2	TGTGCCATCAGGTATTACAGGGAAGCTAACTATGGCTACACCTTC	CAIRYYREANYGYTF
TRBD1	TRBV28	NA	TRBJ2-7	TGTGCCAGCAAGGACAGGGGCTACGAGCAGTACTTC	CASKDRGYEQYF
TRBD1	TRBV19	NA	TRBJ1-4	TGTGCCAGTAGTAGGGACAGCCGCACTAATGAAAAACTGTTTTTT	CASSRDSRTNEKLFF
NA	TRBV27	NA	TRBJ1-1	TGTGCCAGCGCGGGGGGAACTGAAGCTTTCTTT	CASAGGTEAFF
TRBD2	TRBV5-6	once	TRBJ2-7	TGTGCCAGCAGCCCGCCTAGCGGCGAGCAGTACTTC	CASSPPSGEQYF
NA	TRBV6-1	NA	TRBJ2-7	TGTGCCAGCAGTGCCACAGGGAGCGAGCAGTACTTC	CASSATGSEQYF
NA	TRBV9	NA	TRBJ1-1	TGTGCCAGCAGCGTAGGCGGGGCGACTGAAGCTTTCTTT	CASSVGGATEAFF
NA	TRBV6-1	NA	TRBJ2-2	TGTGCCAGCAGTGAATACAGGATTAACACCGGGGAGCTGTTTTTT	CASSEYRINTGELFF
TRBD1	TRBV7-9	NA	TRBJ1-4	TGTGCCAGCAGCTCGGGAACAGGGGGCACGGATGAAAAACTGTTTTTT	CASSSGTGGTDEKLFF
NA	TRBV4-1	NA	TRBJ1-1	TGCGCCAGCAGCCAAGATCTCGGGGCTTGGACTGAAGCTTTCTTT	CASSQDLGAWTEAFF
NA	TRBV2	NA	TRBJ2-3	TGTGCCAGCAGTGAAGCATCCACAGATACGCAGTATTTT	CASSEASTDTQYF
NA	TRBV7-9	NA	TRBJ1-4	TGTGCCAGCAGCCCCGAAGGGGGGCTTAATGAAAAACTGTTTTTT	CASSPEGGLNEKLFF
NA	TRBV6-5	NA	TRBJ2-2	TGTGCCAGCACCTACTTAGAGGTCCAACCCGGGGAGCTGTTTTTT	CASTYLEVQPGELFF
NA	TRBV6-1	NA	TRBJ1-2	TGTGCCAGCAGTGATTGGGGGGAATATTATGGCTACACCTTC	CASSDWGEYYGYTF
TRBD2	TRBV6-5	NA	TRBJ2-1	TGTGCCAGCAGTTACTCAGCGGGAGTTCCCTACAATGAGCAGTTCTTC	CASSYSAGVPYNEQFF
TRBD2	TRBV13	NA	TRBJ2-7	TGTGCCAGCGCCCAAGCGGGGGAACTGTACGAGCAGTACTTC	CASAQAGELYEQYF
NA	TRBV7-9	NA	TRBJ2-1	TGTGCCAGCAGCTGGGGCGGGGGCATGGACAATGAGCAGTTCTTC	CASSWGGGMDNEQFF
NA	TRBV7-9	NA	TRBJ2-1	TGTGCCAGCAGCTTAGCTGGCGGGGAGTACAATGAGCAGTTCTTC	CASSLAGGEYNEQFF
TRBD2	TRBV7-2	NA	TRBJ2-1	TGTGCCAGCAGTTACCGAGTAGCGGGGTACAATGAGCAGTTCTTC	CASSYRVAGYNEQFF
TRBD2	TRBV6-1	NA	TRBJ2-5	TGTGCCAGCAGTGGGACTAGCGGGAGGGCCCGAGAGACCCAGTACTTC	CASSGTSGRARETQYF
NA	TRBV27	NA	TRBJ1-1	TGTGCCAGCAGTTTCACTACAGGGAACACTGAAGCTTTCTTT	CASSFTTGNTEAFF
NA	TRBV7-2	NA	TRBJ1-4	TGTGCCAGCAGCTTAGAAGGAGGGTTGGAGGAAAAACTGTTTTTT	CASSLEGGLEEKLFF
NA	TRBV25-1	NA	TRBJ2-1	TGTGCCAGCAGTGTCACAGGTCATGAGCAGTTCTTC	CASSVTGHEQFF
NA	TRBV27	NA	TRBJ1-3	TGTGCCAGCAGTTTATTCGGGGTAGCTGGAAACACCATATATTTT	CASSLFGVAGNTIYF
TRBD2	TRBV19	once	TRBJ2-1	TGTGCCAGTAGAGCGGGAGGGCCTTACAATGAGCAGTTCTTC	CASRAGGPYNEQFF
TRBD1	TRBV4-3	NA	TRBJ1-1	TGCGCCAGCAGCCGACTGACAGGGGCGAACACTGAAGCTTTCTTT	CASSRLTGANTEAFF
TRBD2	TRBV7-2	NA	TRBJ2-1	TGTGCCAGCAGCCCACTAGCGGGGGGCCCCAATGAGCAGTTCTTC	CASSPLAGGPNEQFF
NA	TRBV23-1	NA	TRBJ2-7	TGCGCCAGCAGTCAATGGGGTAATTGGAGGGAGCAGTACTTC	CASSQWGNWREQYF
TRBD2	TRBV11-2	NA	TRBJ2-5	TGTGCCAGCAGCTTCGGGGGGGAGACCCAGTACTTC	CASSFGGETQYF